The present entry profiles one T cell receptor (beta chain) with its context. What this receptor recognizes is not known. Base qualities are not provided; no much larger clone lies one nucleotide away. Other DNA sequences of this sample code for an identical CDR3. CDR1 and CDR2 were assigned from the germline V gene as SGHRS and YFSETQ. The CDR3 sequence holds 16 residues, the cysteine and phenylalanine included. The kept DNA is CDR3 alone, 48 bases in frame from the first base. Compared with germline, V lacks 0 bases and J lacks 0 bases; bases without a gene match: 1. The collaborating institutions used their own protocols to collect whole blood in K2EDTA tubes. Collaborator samples were shipped for TCRbeta analysis as frozen whole blood, isolated PBMCs, or DNA extracted from either sample type. This sample is part of a study of blood T cell repertoires in COVID-19 (dated by TCRdb to 2020 to 2021). About the study as a whole: Samples from collaborators originated in the United States, Italy and Spain and spanned both the acute and convalescent phases of COVID-19. The material from the prospective study consisted of cDNA or gDNA derived from T cells, B-cell-depleted T cells, or PBMCs. Subjects who had been exposed to COVID-19, were actively infected with it, or had recovered from it provided the deeply sampled blood TCRbeta repertoires that made up the dataset. The repertoires were released in a freely available public database intended as a resource for research on the immune response to SARS-CoV-2. Samples came from the ongoing ImmuneRACE study (first 160 participants) plus 1,254 subjects from 6 global collaborators. Nearly every sample came with metadata listing a de-identified subject ID, COVID-19 status, age in years and sex. Where available, HLA class I and class II types were taken from metadata supplied by the sample provider and were not determined by assay-based typing.

Paper-wide results and their limitations: Clinical and demographic metadata were provided uncurated, with the amount varying by source and participant.

The immunoSEQ Assay, a bias-controlled multiplex PCR, was used to amplify TCRbeta CDR3 regions from genomic DNA. The study's own analysis went as follows. Nucleated cell counts per sample were estimated from amplification of reference gene primers within the assay. Sequence reads were collapsed and filtered to measure the absolute abundance of every unique TCRbeta CDR3 rearrangement. For each sample, productive Simpson clonality was calculated as the square root of Simpson's diversity index over productive rearrangements. The table was pulled from immuneACCESS by TCRdb, which kept in-frame rearrangements only. Such tables lose some clones; where checked, under half of the loss comes from unresolved V genes, and the rest has no known cause. D and trimming come from the DNA, and the V and J calls and clone size come from that table. This sample holds about 170,000 clones; approximately 82% were observed only once. The ten largest clones capture 22% of the sample.

This chain is built from TRBV5-1 and TRBJ2-1, and 9 bases in between align with TRBD2. The specimen was peripheral blood. The receptor's source is a woman of 80 years or more with acute or convalescent COVID-19. In nucleotide form, the sequence is TGCGCCAGCAGCTTGGGTAGCGGGAGCTCCTACAATGAGCAGTTCTTC. Its protein is CASSLGSGSSYNEQFF.